Listed below are T cell receptor beta chains from one sample, sequenced in a study of blood T cell repertoires in COVID-19. Method: immunoSEQ multiplex PCR; TCRdb's copy keeps in-frame clones and lacks some. Of 35,000 to 50,000 clones listed, more than 65% are singletons. The sequencing input was peripheral blood. Receptor source: a woman between 65 and 79 years old with acute or convalescent COVID-19. The CDR3 runs from the conserved cysteine through the conserved F or W. Each record gives: D gene, V gene, J gene, clone size, CDR3 protein, CDR3 DNA. D genes are given only for firm matches. Size tells how often a clone was seen (once, few, many) or the class of an expanded clone, and some rows leave it out.

.,TRBV24-1,TRBJ2-2,.,CATRNGTLSGELFF,TGTGCCACCAGGAACGGGACACTGAGCGGGGAGCTGTTTTTT
TRBD1,TRBV18,TRBJ1-1,.,CASSPTGEVAKAFF,TGTGCCAGCTCACCCACAGGGGAGGTGGCGAAAGCTTTCTTT
TRBD1,TRBV27,TRBJ1-2,.,CASSLTRQGPRGYTF,TGTGCCAGCAGTTTGACCCGACAGGGACCAAGAGGCTACACCTTC
TRBD1,TRBV5-1,TRBJ1-6,.,CASSPGTVERSPLHF,TGCGCCAGCAGCCCTGGGACAGTGGAACGTTCACCCCTCCACTTT
TRBD2,TRBV29-1,TRBJ2-1,.,CSVGLAGGSYNEQFF,TGCAGCGTTGGGTTAGCGGGAGGTTCCTACAATGAGCAGTTCTTC
TRBD2,TRBV7-2,TRBJ2-5,.,CASSTPQGLAGGQETQYF,TGTGCCAGCAGCACGCCCCAGGGACTAGCGGGAGGGCAAGAGACCCAGTACTTC
TRBD2,TRBV6-4,TRBJ2-7,.,CASSDPRPFSGREMASYEQYF,TGTGCCAGCAGTGACCCTCGGCCGTTTAGCGGGAGAGAAATGGCATCCTACGAGCAGTACTTC
TRBD2,TRBV19,TRBJ2-2,few,CASSLSAGVRTGELFF,TGTGCCAGTAGTCTCTCAGCGGGAGTACGTACCGGGGAGCTGTTTTTT
.,TRBV28,TRBJ1-1,.,CASSASFFGAFF,TGTGCCAGCAGTGCATCGTTCTTCGGAGCTTTCTTT
TRBD2,TRBV15,TRBJ2-7,.,CATSGINSGLAGGAYEQYF,TGTGCCACCAGCGGGATCAATTCAGGACTAGCGGGAGGAGCCTACGAGCAGTACTTC
TRBD1,TRBV7-9,TRBJ2-7,.,CASSFRTGDSYEQYF,TGTGCCAGCAGCTTTCGGACAGGGGACAGCTACGAGCAGTACTTC
.,TRBV14,TRBJ2-7,.,CASSPQNYEQYF,TGTGCCAGCAGCCCCCAGAATTACGAGCAGTACTTC
.,TRBV24-1,TRBJ2-7,once,CATSDLGTQGGGKQYF,TGTGCCACCAGTGATTTGGGTACACAGGGAGGGGGGAAGCAGTACTTC
TRBD1,TRBV9,TRBJ1-6,.,CASSALGGTGENSPLHF,TGTGCCAGCAGCGCCCTAGGGGGGACAGGGGAAAATTCACCCCTCCACTTT
.,TRBV5-4,TRBJ2-7,.,CASSLSGSRERDEQYF,TGTGCCAGCAGCTTGTCTGGGTCCCGGGAGCGGGACGAGCAGTACTTC
TRBD2,TRBV10-3,TRBJ2-1,.,CAISEATGLAAAYNEQFF,TGTGCCATCAGTGAAGCTACTGGACTAGCGGCCGCTTACAATGAGCAGTTCTTC
.,TRBV10-2,TRBJ2-7,.,CASSEKGRVNYEQYF,TGCGCCAGCAGTGAGAAGGGCAGGGTAAACTACGAGCAGTACTTC
.,TRBV6-2/TRBV6-3,TRBJ2-7,.,CASSYPQDEQYF,TGTGCCAGCAGTTACCCCCAGGACGAGCAGTACTTC
TRBD2,TRBV6-6,TRBJ2-7,.,CASNTLAGGAYEQYF,TGTGCCAGCAACACCCTAGCGGGAGGCGCCTACGAGCAGTACTTC
.,TRBV3-1/TRBV3-2,TRBJ2-2,.,CASSQLRNTGELFF,TGTGCCAGCAGCCAACTCAGGAACACCGGGGAGCTGTTTTTT
.,TRBV19,TRBJ2-2,.,CARVVWGAPTGELFF,TGTGCCAGAGTCGTCTGGGGCGCCCCCACCGGGGAGCTGTTTTTT
TRBD2,TRBV7-6,TRBJ2-7,.,CASSLYAGGPSEQYF,TGTGCCAGCAGCTTATACGCGGGAGGGCCAAGTGAGCAGTACTTC
TRBD1,TRBV5-5,TRBJ1-5,.,CASSPGQGSQPQHF,TGTGCCAGCAGCCCGGGACAGGGTAGTCAGCCCCAGCATTTT
.,TRBV11-2,TRBJ2-1,.,CASSLDFGPVNEQFF,TGTGCCAGCAGCTTAGATTTCGGTCCTGTGAATGAGCAGTTCTTC
TRBD2,TRBV27,TRBJ2-7,.,CASSHQFLAGGSYEQYF,TGTGCCAGCAGTCACCAATTTCTAGCGGGAGGCTCCTACGAGCAGTACTTC
.,TRBV6-1,TRBJ1-2,.,CASSKAGVRQDKNNYGYTF,TGTGCCAGCAGTAAAGCGGGAGTCCGTCAAGACAAGAACAATTATGGCTACACCTTC
.,TRBV3-1/TRBV3-2,TRBJ2-7,.,CASSPGGSYEQYF,TGTGCCAGCAGCCCCGGGGGCTCCTACGAGCAGTACTTC
TRBD1,TRBV10-3,TRBJ2-7,few,CAISESGTGGAEQYF,TGTGCCATCAGTGAGTCGGGGACAGGGGGCGCCGAGCAGTACTTC
.,TRBV7-2,TRBJ2-1,.,CASSLGFGGDSYNEQFF,TGTGCCAGCAGCTTAGGTTTCGGCGGCGATTCCTACAATGAGCAGTTCTTC
.,TRBV7-8,TRBJ1-3,.,CASSLVTVSAGNTIYF,TGTGCCAGCAGCTTAGTTACCGTGTCTGCGGGAAACACCATATATTTT
TRBD2,TRBV5-1,TRBJ2-7,.,CASSLNSGSYEQYF,TGCGCCAGCAGCTTGAATAGCGGGAGCTACGAGCAGTACTTC
TRBD2,TRBV6-5,TRBJ2-7,.,CASSAVAGDPYEQYF,TGTGCCAGCAGCGCAGTAGCGGGAGACCCCTACGAGCAGTACTTC
.,TRBV19,TRBJ2-7,.,CASRPITSSYEQYF,TGTGCCAGTAGGCCCATCACGAGCTCCTACGAGCAGTACTTC
.,TRBV19,TRBJ2-3,.,CASSIGGRRGDTQYF,TGTGCCAGTAGTATAGGAGGCCGCCGGGGAGATACGCAGTATTTT
TRBD1,TRBV7-8,TRBJ2-7,.,CASSSTGTGSYEQYF,TGTGCCAGCAGCTCTACAGGGACAGGCTCCTACGAGCAGTACTTC
TRBD1,TRBV28,TRBJ1-5,.,CATLQGANSNQPQHF,TGTGCCACCCTGCAGGGGGCTAATAGCAATCAGCCCCAGCATTTT
.,TRBV2,TRBJ2-2,.,CASSEQGLGGELFF,TGTGCCAGCAGTGAGCAGGGGCTTGGCGGGGAGCTGTTTTTT
.,TRBV6-2/TRBV6-3,TRBJ1-3,.,CASSSAGTTGNTIYF,TGTGCCAGCAGTTCCGCCGGGACAACTGGAAACACCATATATTTT